Listed below are T cell receptor beta chains from one sample, sequenced in a study of cytomegalovirus exposure and HLA in healthy donors. Some clones are missing from TCRdb's copy, which holds only in-frame ones; the method was immunoSEQ multiplex PCR. This table lists more than 40,000 clones. The sequencing input was PBMCs. The receptors stem from a woman in her thirties or forties in good health and CMV-seronegative. Both conserved end residues are trimmed from each CDR3. Expanded clones are given a class, and other clones once, few, many or no size at all.

-	TRBV30	AWSVEAGLQPQH
-	TRBV5-1	ASSRGGPSGEQY
-	TRBV4-1	ASSHGSGANVLT
-	TRBV2	ASRKGTENNYGYT
-	TRBV5-1	ASSSSSQVGSGNNIY
-	TRBV6-5	ASSYGRGGFHEQY
-	TRBV11-3	ASSRGDRLGGYT
-	TRBV30	AGSVGGRATDTQY
-	TRBV2	ASREALRDRRYEQY
-	TRBV4-1	ASSQGRQGITEAF
-	TRBV4-2	ASSQDRIEAF
medium-sized	TRBV7-9	ASSSGQGAILYEQY
-	TRBV7-3	ASSLTPGQETQY
-	TRBV4-2	ASSQEISGNTEAF
-	TRBV4-2	ASSQDRKELVNTEAF
-	TRBV13	ASSLLYEQY
-	TRBV11-2	ASSLAGSYEQY
-	TRBV4-2	ASSQGTGAETQY
-	TRBV19	ASSIDADFFSNQPQH
-	TRBV19	ASSPQGAAEQY
-	TRBV5-4	ASSSGSGRANGGDEQF
-	TRBV4-3	ASSQAYRRTEAF
-	TRBV5-1	ASSTQGGDTEAF
-	TRBV29-1	SVLTGVADEQY
-	TRBV6-5	ASSYQGYLGTDTQY
-	TRBV9	ASSVTLDNSPLH
-	TRBV11-2	ASSLGGTAVNTEAF
-	TRBV6-1	ASCPGMRVSEAF
-	TRBV9	ASSVGTVHGYT
-	TRBV30	AWSEGQGSQPQH
-	TRBV30	AWSGKGLAGNNIY
-	TRBV30	AWSVQVQETQY
-	TRBV7-8	ASSSYRLGQGKYEQY
-	TRBV5-6	ASSSVYTQY
-	TRBV20-1	SVGEDNEQF
-	TRBV30	AWTTANYGYT
-	TRBV19	ASSIGAGGDEKLF
-	TRBV25-1	ASSEHTGTGNTEAF
-	TRBV11-3	ASGSRNNEQF
-	TRBV7-3	ASSLQGNTEAF
-	TRBV5-1	ASTPRLAGEETQY
-	TRBV4-3	ASSPMGGWTSGRSYNEQF
-	TRBV5-1	ASSPRAFFTGELF
-	TRBV5-1	ASSSQGGDTEAF